The sample holds many counts of the clone carrying this T cell receptor (beta chain). The antigen is undetermined. The data are from a study of T cells in Graves' hyperthyroidism and ophthalmopathy. Researchers took RNA transcripts and amplified the TCR beta CDR3 regions from them. During a first-round RT-PCR of the TCR CDR3, the HTBI primer set was used. TCRdb re-called the multiplex PCR reads with MiXCR, one entry per CDR3 protein. The sample includes 250,000 to 300,000 distinct CDR3 sequences, approximately 19% seen only once; the top ten take about two fifths. With V trimmed by 4 bases and J by 8 bases, 3 bases remained unmatched. The CDR3 extends over 13 amino acids. Germline V gives CDR1 SGHAT, CDR2 FQNNGV. Pregnant or lactating patients were excluded, as were those with uncontrolled infection or other autoimmune disease. Source material for PBMCs was over 8 ml fresh peripheral blood. Study outcomes and limitations: Separating ophthalmopathy from stable hyperthyroidism was achieved by a 13 V-J model. Most thyroid clonotypes with frequency above 0.001 were detected in blood.

Sequencing was done on a sample of blood. The receptor was derived from a man aged 50 to 59 with Graves' ophthalmopathy. The chain combines TRBV11-2 with TRBJ2-1; 9 nucleotides align to TRBD1. The CDR3 coding sequence is TGTGCCAGCAGCTCTACAGGGGGCGATGAGCAGTTCTTC. Its protein is CASSSTGGDEQFF. Variable domain in full (rest from reference TRBV11-2 and TRBJ2-1): EAGVAQSPRYKIIEKRQSVAFWCNPISGHATLYWYQQILGQGPKLLIQFQNNGVVDDSQLPKDRFSAERLKGVDSTLKIQPAKLEDSAVYLCASSSTGGDEQFFGPGTRLTVL.